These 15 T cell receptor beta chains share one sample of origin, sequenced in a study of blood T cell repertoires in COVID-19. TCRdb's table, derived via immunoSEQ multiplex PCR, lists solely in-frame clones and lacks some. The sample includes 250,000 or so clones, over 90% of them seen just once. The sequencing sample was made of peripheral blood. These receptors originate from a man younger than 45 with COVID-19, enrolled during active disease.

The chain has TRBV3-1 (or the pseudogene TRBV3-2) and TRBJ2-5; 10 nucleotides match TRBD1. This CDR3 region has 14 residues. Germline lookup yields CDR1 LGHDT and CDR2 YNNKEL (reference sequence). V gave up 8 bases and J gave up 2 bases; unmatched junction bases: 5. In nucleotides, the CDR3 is TGTGCCAGCGAGAGGGACAGGGGACAAGAGACCCAGTACTTC. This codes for CASERDRGQETQYF.

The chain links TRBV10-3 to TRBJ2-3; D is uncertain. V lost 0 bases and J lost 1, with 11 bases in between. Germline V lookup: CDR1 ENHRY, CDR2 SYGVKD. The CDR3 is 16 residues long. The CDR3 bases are TGTGCCATCAGTGAGTCTGCCAGCGCCGGCACAGATACGCAGTATTTT. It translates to CAISESASAGTDTQYF.

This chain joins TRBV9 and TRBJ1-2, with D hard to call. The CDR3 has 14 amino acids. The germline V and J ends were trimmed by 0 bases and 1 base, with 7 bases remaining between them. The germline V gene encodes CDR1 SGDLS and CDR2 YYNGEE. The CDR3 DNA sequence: TGTGCCAGCAGCGTAGAAGTAGATAACTATGGCTACACCTTC. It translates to CASSVEVDNYGYTF.

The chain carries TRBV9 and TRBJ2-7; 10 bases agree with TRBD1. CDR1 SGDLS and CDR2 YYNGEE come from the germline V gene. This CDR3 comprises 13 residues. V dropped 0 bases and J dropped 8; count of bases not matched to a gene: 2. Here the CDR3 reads CASSVADRGQQYF. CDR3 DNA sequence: TGTGCCAGCAGCGTAGCCGACAGGGGGCAGCAGTACTTC.

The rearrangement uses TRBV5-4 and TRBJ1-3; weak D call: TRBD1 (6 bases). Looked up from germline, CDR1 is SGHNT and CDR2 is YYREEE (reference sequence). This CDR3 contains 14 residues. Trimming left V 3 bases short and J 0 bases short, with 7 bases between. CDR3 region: CASSSDSSGNTIYF. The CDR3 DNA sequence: TGTGCCAGCAGCTCGGACAGCTCTGGAAACACCATATATTTT.

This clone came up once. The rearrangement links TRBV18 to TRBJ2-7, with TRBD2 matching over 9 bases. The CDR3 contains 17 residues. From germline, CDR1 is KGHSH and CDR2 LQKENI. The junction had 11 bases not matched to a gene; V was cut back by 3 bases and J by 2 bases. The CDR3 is CASSPYLAGATTYEQYF. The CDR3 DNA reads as TGTGCCAGCTCACCCTACTTAGCGGGGGCTACAACCTACGAGCAGTACTTC. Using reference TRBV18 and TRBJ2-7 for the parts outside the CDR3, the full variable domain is NAGVMQNPRHLVRRRGQEARLRCSPMKGHSHVYWYRQLPEEGLKFMVYLQKENIIDESGMPKERFSAEFPKEGPSILRIQQVVRGDSAAYFCASSPYLAGATTYEQYFGPGTRLTVT.

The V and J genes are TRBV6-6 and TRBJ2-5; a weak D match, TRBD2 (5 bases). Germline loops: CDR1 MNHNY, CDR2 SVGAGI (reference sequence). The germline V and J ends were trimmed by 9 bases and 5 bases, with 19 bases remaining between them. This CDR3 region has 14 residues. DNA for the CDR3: TGTGCCAGTTCCTCTCCCCCACCGGGGGAGACCCAGTACTTC. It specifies CASSSPPPGETQYF.

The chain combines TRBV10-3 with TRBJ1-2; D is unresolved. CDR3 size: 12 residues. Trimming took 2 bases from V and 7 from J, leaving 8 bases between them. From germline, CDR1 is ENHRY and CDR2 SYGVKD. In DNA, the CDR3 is TGTGCCATCAGTGAGACAAATTCTGGCTACACCTTC. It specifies CAISETNSGYTF.

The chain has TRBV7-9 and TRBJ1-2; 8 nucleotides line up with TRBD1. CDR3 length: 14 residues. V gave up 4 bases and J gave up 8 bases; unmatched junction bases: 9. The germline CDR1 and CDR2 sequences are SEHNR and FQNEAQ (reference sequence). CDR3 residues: CASSSGTGRSGYTF. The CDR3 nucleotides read TGTGCCAGCAGCTCAGGGACAGGTCGTTCGGGCTACACCTTC.

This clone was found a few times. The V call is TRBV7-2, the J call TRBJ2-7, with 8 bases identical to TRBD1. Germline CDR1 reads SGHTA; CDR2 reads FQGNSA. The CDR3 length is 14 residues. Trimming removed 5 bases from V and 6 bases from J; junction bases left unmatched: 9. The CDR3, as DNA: TGTGCCAGCAGCCGGGGCACGACAGGGGTCGAGCAGTACTTC. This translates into CASSRGTTGVEQYF.

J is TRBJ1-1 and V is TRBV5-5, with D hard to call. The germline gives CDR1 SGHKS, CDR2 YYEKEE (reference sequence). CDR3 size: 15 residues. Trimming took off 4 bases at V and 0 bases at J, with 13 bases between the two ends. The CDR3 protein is CASSRARSMNTEAFF. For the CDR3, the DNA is TGTGCCAGCAGCCGCGCGAGGTCCATGAACACTGAAGCTTTCTTT. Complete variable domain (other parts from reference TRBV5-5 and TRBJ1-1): DAGVTQSPTHLIKTRGQQVTLRCSPISGHKSVSWYQQVLGQGPQFIFQYYEKEERGRGNFPDRFSARQFPNYSSELNVNALLLGDSALYLCASSRARSMNTEAFFGQGTRLTVV.

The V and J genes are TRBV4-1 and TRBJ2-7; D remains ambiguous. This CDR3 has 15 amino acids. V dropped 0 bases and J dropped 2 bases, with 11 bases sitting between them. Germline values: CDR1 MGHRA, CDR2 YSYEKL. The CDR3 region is CASSQDLVVTYEQYF. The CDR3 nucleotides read TGCGCCAGCAGCCAAGATTTGGTAGTAACCTACGAGCAGTACTTC.

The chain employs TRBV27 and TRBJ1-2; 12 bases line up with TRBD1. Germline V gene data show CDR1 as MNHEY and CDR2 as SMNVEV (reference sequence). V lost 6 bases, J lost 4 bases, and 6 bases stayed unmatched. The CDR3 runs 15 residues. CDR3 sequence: CASRAGTGGAYGYTF. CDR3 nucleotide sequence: TGTGCCAGCAGGGCCGGGACAGGGGGCGCCTATGGCTACACCTTC.

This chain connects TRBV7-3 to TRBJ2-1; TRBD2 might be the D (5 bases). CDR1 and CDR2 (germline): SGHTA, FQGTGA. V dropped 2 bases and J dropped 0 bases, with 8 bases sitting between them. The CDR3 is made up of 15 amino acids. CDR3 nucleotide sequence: TGTGCCAGCAGCTTATTGGGGAGCTCCTACAATGAGCAGTTCTTC. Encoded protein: CASSLLGSSYNEQFF.

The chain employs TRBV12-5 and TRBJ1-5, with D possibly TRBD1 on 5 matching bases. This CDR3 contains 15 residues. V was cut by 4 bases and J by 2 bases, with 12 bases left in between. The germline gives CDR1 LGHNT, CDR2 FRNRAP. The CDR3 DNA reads TGTGCTAGTGGTTGGGGGGGAGTGGGCAATCAGCCCCAGCATTTT. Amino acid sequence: CASGWGGVGNQPQHF.